This T cell receptor beta chain comes out of a study of blood T cells in healthy people across ages. For the study at large: Per two T cells, template switching captured roughly one barcoded beta molecule. Findings and caveats of the study: Both naive CD4+ cell counts and diversity were greater in long-lived donors than in aged donors.

Comments on this clonotype: Its specificity is unknown.

The authors ran a second PCR of 7 to 11 cycles using a sample-barcoded 5' primer and a J-beta primer mix. MiXCR was run by TCRdb on the 5' RACE reads, yielding one entry per CDR3 protein. The table has approximately 800,000 distinct CDR3 sequences, roughly three fifths seen once. Germline V lookup: CDR1 SEHNR, CDR2 FQNEAQ (reference sequence). The CDR3 runs 12 residues. Trimming removed 1 base from V and 11 bases from J, with 11 bases in between. This sequence originates from a man aged 35-49 years in good health. The chain carries TRBV7-9 and TRBJ1-1, with D unclear. Sequencing was performed on blood. CDR3 nucleotides: TGTGCCAGCAGCTTAGTAGTAATCGGGGCTTTCTTT. Translation gives CASSLVVIGAFF.